These 5 T cell receptor beta chains originate from one sample sequenced in a study of shared clonotypes between healthy human individuals. Using immunoSEQ multiplex PCR, the repertoire was profiled, and TCRdb retains in-frame clones only, with some absent. This table has more than 2,000,000 clones, over 85% appearing once. The sample was naive CD4+ T cells sorted from blood. Subset meaning: CD45RA+ positively selected. The receptors stem from a young man in good health.

V is TRBV5-1 and J is TRBJ2-4; possible D gene TRBD2, 6 bases. Germline CDR1 SGHRS, CDR2 YFSETQ. Trimming pared 4 bases from V and 3 bases from J, leaving 26 bases between. The length of the CDR3 is 19 residues. CDR3 nucleotides: TGCGCCAGCAGCGAACAAAAGGGAGGATTGTCAGGGAGCAAAAACATTCAGTACTTC. This encodes CASSEQKGGLSGSKNIQYF.

The gene calls are TRBV6-1 and TRBJ2-3; TRBD2 matches at 8 bases. The V segment lost 4 bases and the J segment 8 bases; nucleotides outside the gene matches: 11. The CDR3 is 15 residues long. Germline-derived CDR1 and CDR2 are MNHNS and SASEGT. CDR3 in DNA: TGTGCCAGCAGTGTACTTGGGGCGGGAGGAGGTACGCAGTATTTT. The encoded protein is CASSVLGAGGGTQYF.

The chain has TRBV28 and TRBJ2-2, with 9 bases identical to TRBD2. V lost 11 bases, J lost 6 bases, and 13 bases stayed unmatched. Germline V gene sequence: CDR1 MDHEN, CDR2 SYDVKM. CDR3 length: 15 residues. The CDR3 region is CAVGNSGGLPGELFF. As DNA, the CDR3 is TGTGCCGTTGGGAATAGCGGGGGCCTTCCCGGGGAGCTGTTTTTT.

The V gene is TRBV18, the J gene TRBJ1-6, with TRBD1 matching over 8 bases. V lost 2 bases to trimming and J lost 13 bases; unmatched junction nucleotides: 19. There are 18 residues in the CDR3. CDR1 and CDR2 from the germline V gene are KGHSH and LQKENI. CDR3 in amino acids: CASSPMTGAPRRIHPLHF. The CDR3, as DNA: TGTGCCAGCTCACCAATGACAGGGGCGCCACGGAGAATTCACCCCCTCCACTTT.

This sequence joins TRBV10-3 and TRBJ1-1; D uncertain. This CDR3 spans 15 amino acids. The V end lost 2 bases, the J end lost 4 bases, and 14 bases lay between the germline ends. Germline CDR1 ENHRY, CDR2 SYGVKD. As DNA, the CDR3 is TGTGCCATCAGTGAGAATGACGGCGGGATCACTGAAGCTTTCTTT. This codes for CAISENDGGITEAFF.